The rows below give T cell receptor beta chains drawn from one sample of a study of long-term antiretroviral therapy in people with HIV. TCRdb's table, derived via immunoSEQ multiplex PCR, lists solely in-frame clones and lacks some. The sample contains 33,000 or so clones, 80% to 90% of which appear only once. The specimen was unsorted PBMCs, collected 0.3 years after starting antiretroviral therapy. These receptors originate from a man aged 18 to 35 with HIV. The CDR3 runs from the conserved cysteine through the conserved F or W. The D gene is left open where the match is weak. The size entry is marked missing in some rows and otherwise reads once, few, many or a size class.

V gene	clone size	J gene	D gene	CDR3 DNA	CDR3 protein
TRBV4-1	.	TRBJ2-7	TRBD1	TGCGCCAGCAGCCAAGGCCCAGGGGGCTTCGACGAGCAGTACTTC	CASSQGPGGFDEQYF
TRBV21-1	.	TRBJ1-4	.	TGTGCCAGCAGGGGGAGGGGGCCCCCAACTAATGAAAAACTGTTTTTT	CASRGRGPPTNEKLFF
TRBV6-1	.	TRBJ2-5	TRBD1	TGTGCCAGCAGTTGGGACAGGGCTCAAGAGACCCAGTACTTC	CASSWDRAQETQYF
TRBV4-1	.	TRBJ2-3	.	TGCGCCAGCAGCCAAGTCATCCCAGATACGCAGTATTTT	CASSQVIPDTQYF
TRBV5-1	once	TRBJ2-1	.	TGCGCCAGCAGTCAAAAGGGGATTAATAATGAGCAGTTCTTC	CASSQKGINNEQFF
TRBV9	once	TRBJ1-4	TRBD1	TGTGCCAGCAGCGCCAGAACAGGGGGGGCAGAAAAACTGTTTTTT	CASSARTGGAEKLFF
TRBV18	.	TRBJ1-2	.	TGTGCCAGCTCACCAGGTGAAGGGAATGGCTACACCTTC	CASSPGEGNGYTF
TRBV5-4	few	TRBJ1-3	.	TGTGCCAGCAGCTTGGAAACCAACTCTGGAAACACCATATATTTT	CASSLETNSGNTIYF
TRBV2	.	TRBJ1-5	.	TGTGCCAGCAGTTCTCGCGCCTTAAATCAGCCCCAGCATTTT	CASSSRALNQPQHF
TRBV29-1	.	TRBJ1-2	.	TGCAGCGTTCGTCCGGACAATCTATTTTATGGCTACACCTTC	CSVRPDNLFYGYTF
TRBV20-1	.	TRBJ1-1	.	TGCAGTGTCGTGTACCGGGCTGAAGCTTTCTTT	CSVVYRAEAFF
TRBV5-5	.	TRBJ2-7	.	TGTGCCAGCAGCCTTTCGCGTGGCTCCTACGAGCAGTACTTC	CASSLSRGSYEQYF
TRBV23-1	.	TRBJ2-1	TRBD2	TGCGCCAGCAGTCACTGGGGGGGTGAGCAGTTCTTC	CASSHWGGEQFF
TRBV13	.	TRBJ2-7	.	TGTGCCAGCAGCTTATACGATTTGTACTTTTCGGGGGAGCAGTACTTC	CASSLYDLYFSGEQYF
TRBV6-6	.	TRBJ1-2	.	TGTGCCAGCAGTTCTCAAGGGAGAGACTATGGCTACACCTTC	CASSSQGRDYGYTF
TRBV7-8	.	TRBJ1-1	TRBD1	TGTGCCACCACAGGGGGCCTAACTGAAGCTTTCTTT	CATTGGLTEAFF
TRBV29-1	.	TRBJ1-2	.	TGCAGCGTTGAAGATATTTATGAGAGGGGGTTAGGGGACGGCTATGGCTACACCTTC	CSVEDIYERGLGDGYGYTF
TRBV5-1	.	TRBJ1-1	TRBD1	TGCGCCAGCAGCCTAGGACAGGGTTTCACTGAAGCTTTCTTT	CASSLGQGFTEAFF
TRBV13	.	TRBJ2-5	.	TGTGCCAGCAGCTTAAATACGGGGCCCCAAGAGACCCAGTACTTC	CASSLNTGPQETQYF
TRBV29-1	.	TRBJ2-3	.	TGCAGCACTCAGACTGCAGATACGCAGTATTTT	CSTQTADTQYF
TRBV7-9	.	TRBJ2-1	TRBD2	TGTGCCAGCAGACCTCCGGGACTAGCGGGGGGAGGTAAGGGGGATGAGCAGTTCTTC	CASRPPGLAGGGKGDEQFF
TRBV7-9	few	TRBJ2-7	.	TGTGCCAGCAGCTTAAGGTACGAGCAGTACTTC	CASSLRYEQYF
TRBV7-3	.	TRBJ1-2	.	TGTGCCAGCAGCTCAGACCACAAGGCAGGTGGCTACACCTTC	CASSSDHKAGGYTF
TRBV5-1	.	TRBJ2-7	TRBD2	TGCGCCAGCAGCTTGGTCCTAGCGGACTTCTCCTACGAGCAGTACTTC	CASSLVLADFSYEQYF
TRBV9	.	TRBJ2-2	.	TGTGCCAGCAGCGACGGGACGTCTGGGGAGCTGTTTTTT	CASSDGTSGELFF
TRBV11-2	once	TRBJ1-1	.	TGTGCCAGCAGCCCAAATGGACGCATTGAAGCTTTCTTT	CASSPNGRIEAFF
TRBV27	.	TRBJ1-2	TRBD1	TGTGCCAGCAGCCCGAACAGGGGGAACTATGGCTACACCTTC	CASSPNRGNYGYTF
TRBV19	once	TRBJ1-5	TRBD1	TGTGCCACCCGTGGTAGTCAGGGGGACCAGCCCCAGCATTTT	CATRGSQGDQPQHF
TRBV7-8	.	TRBJ2-7	.	TGTGCCAGCAGCTCCAAAGGGGACGCAAACTACGAGCAGTACTTC	CASSSKGDANYEQYF
TRBV27	.	TRBJ1-2	.	TGTGCCAGCAGTTCCTTTTGGGCCAACGGGGGATACTATGGCTACACCTTC	CASSSFWANGGYYGYTF
TRBV7-2	.	TRBJ2-5	.	TGTGCCAGCAGCTTAGGTGGCGGGGTAGAGACCCAGTACTTC	CASSLGGGVETQYF
TRBV7-9	.	TRBJ2-2	TRBD1	TGTGCCAGCAGCTTCACAGGGGCCGGGGAGCTGTTTTTT	CASSFTGAGELFF
TRBV14	.	TRBJ2-7	TRBD1	TGTGCCAGCAGCCAAGGGACAGGGCCCTTCTACGAGCAGTACTTC	CASSQGTGPFYEQYF
TRBV6-1	.	TRBJ2-5	.	TGTGCCACAGGGAGCCAAGAGACCCAGTACTTC	CATGSQETQYF
TRBV7-6	.	TRBJ2-2	.	TGTGCCAGCAGCTTAGGGCGATACGCGAACACCGGGGAGCTGTTTTTT	CASSLGRYANTGELFF
TRBV6-1	.	TRBJ2-7	TRBD1	TGTGCCAGCAGGGCCAGGGACAGGGTCGGGTACGAGCAGTACTTC	CASRARDRVGYEQYF
TRBV28	.	TRBJ2-7	.	TGTGCCAGCAGTTTCGTGGGGTACGAGCAGTACTTC	CASSFVGYEQYF
TRBV7-3	.	TRBJ2-1	TRBD2	TGTGCCAGCAGCTCCCAGCGGGGGGAGCAGTTCTTC	CASSSQRGEQFF
TRBV7-9	.	TRBJ1-2	.	TGTGCCAGCAGCTTAGATCAGGACCCCTATGGCTACACCTTC	CASSLDQDPYGYTF
TRBV15	.	TRBJ1-2	.	TGTGCCACCAGCAGCCCCCGGGACGGATTAAACTATGGCTACACCTTC	CATSSPRDGLNYGYTF
TRBV7-9	.	TRBJ1-2	TRBD1	TGTGCCAGCAGCGCGGGGGACAGGGCTAACTATGGCTACACCTTC	CASSAGDRANYGYTF
TRBV27	.	TRBJ2-3	.	TGTGCCACCAGTTTCCTCCCACAGGGACTTTTCACAGATACGCAGTATTTT	CATSFLPQGLFTDTQYF
TRBV6-6	.	TRBJ1-5	TRBD1	TGTGCCAGCAGTACACAGGGGTTCGGCAATCAGCCCCAGCATTTT	CASSTQGFGNQPQHF
TRBV11-2	.	TRBJ1-1	TRBD1	TGTGCCAGCAGCAAACTAATTACAGGGGGCACCTACACTGAAGCTTTCTTT	CASSKLITGGTYTEAFF
TRBV6-5	.	TRBJ2-2	.	TGTGCCAGCGGTAACGGGGGGGAGCTGTTTTTT	CASGNGGELFF
TRBV27	.	TRBJ2-7	.	TGTGCCAGCAGTTTATCTTCGCAGGGCAGGTACGAGCAGTACTTC	CASSLSSQGRYEQYF
TRBV7-3	.	TRBJ2-1	TRBD2	TGTGCCAGCAGCATCTCTAGCGGGGGGGCATACAATGAGCAGTTCTTC	CASSISSGGAYNEQFF